The 22 T cell receptor beta chains below were found in one sample sequenced in a study of T cells after yellow fever vaccination. TCRdb fed the 5' RACE reads into MiXCR, producing one record per CDR3 protein. The sample contains roughly 300,000 distinct CDR3 sequences, roughly 8.4% of which appear only once. The sequences come from PBMCs, collected more than 40 days after the first yellow fever vaccination. These TCRs come from a man aged 18 to 35 who received the YFV17D yellow fever vaccine.

The rearrangement uses TRBV6-1 and TRBJ2-2; perhaps TRBD1 as D (5 bases). The CDR3 extends over 15 amino acids. Trimming stripped 4 bases from V and 4 bases from J, with 13 bases between. CDR1 and CDR2 from the germline V gene are MNHNS and SASEGT. CDR3 nucleotide sequence: TGTGCCAGCAGTGCCAGGGTATTGTCCACCGGGGAGCTGTTTTTT. Protein: CASSARVLSTGELFF.

V gene TRBV4-3 combines with J gene TRBJ2-3, with a possible D match to TRBD2 (7 bases). This CDR3 region has 19 residues. The V gene lost 0 bases and the J gene lost 3 bases, with 22 bases spanning the gap. Germline lookup yields CDR1 LGHNA and CDR2 YSLEER. In DNA form, the CDR3 reads TGCGCCAGCAGCCAAGAGTTCCCTAGCCGGGGGGCCTGGACAGATACGCAGTATTTT. Its translation: CASSQEFPSRGAWTDTQYF.

The V and J genes are TRBV5-1 and TRBJ2-3, with 12 bases aligning to TRBD2. Germline V gene sequence: CDR1 SGHRS, CDR2 YFSETQ. Losses at the gene ends were 0 bases for V and 2 bases for J; bases not matched to a gene: 4. The CDR3 spans 17 residues. For the CDR3, the DNA is TGCGCCAGCAGCTTGGGGCTAGCGGGGGGGAACACAGATACGCAGTATTTT. This sequence encodes CASSLGLAGGNTDTQYF.

V usage is TRBV5-4 and J usage is TRBJ1-4; D possibly corresponds to TRBD1 (5 bases). The germline gives CDR1 SGHNT, CDR2 YYREEE (reference sequence). Between the trimmed V and J ends, which lost 3 bases and 7 bases, there was a span of 13 bases. The CDR3 loop spans 14 amino acids. In DNA, the CDR3 is TGTGCCAGCAGCTCCAGGGCCCAAGGTGAAAAACTGTTTTTT. Its translation: CASSSRAQGEKLFF.

V gene TRBV7-9 combines with J gene TRBJ1-1; the D gene is possibly TRBD1 (5 bases). Looked up from germline, CDR1 is SEHNR and CDR2 is FQNEAQ (reference sequence). The CDR3 sequence is 14 residues long. V was shortened by 5 bases and J by 5 bases, with 15 bases between the two germline ends. Here the CDR3 reads CASSAGGYRTEAFF. Here the CDR3 DNA reads TGTGCCAGCAGCGCCGGGGGTTATAGGACTGAAGCTTTCTTT.

In this sample, this clonotype turned up a few times. The V gene is TRBV20-1, the J gene TRBJ2-1; 9 nucleotides align to TRBD1. The germline V gene has CDR1 DFQATT and CDR2 SNEGSKA (reference sequence). The J segment lost 4 bases and the V segment lost 5 bases, leaving 6 bases of the junction unmatched. CDR3 length: 14 residues. The CDR3 DNA reads TGCAGTGCTCGGGGGGACAGGGTATACAATGAGCAGTTCTTC. Its protein is CSARGDRVYNEQFF.

This clonotype was detected many times. The gene calls are TRBV5-1 and TRBJ1-3; D is ambiguous. Trimming stripped 0 bases from V and 0 bases from J, with 10 bases between. This CDR3 has 16 residues. The germline V gene encodes CDR1 SGHRS and CDR2 YFSETQ. The CDR3 DNA is TGCGCCAGCAGCTTGGGGGCTGACTTCTCTGGAAACACCATATATTTT. It translates to CASSLGADFSGNTIYF.

V gene TRBV11-2 combines with J gene TRBJ2-2; D is uncertain. Germline V gene data show CDR1 as SGHAT and CDR2 as FQNNGV. V was shortened by 1 base and J by 1 base, with 7 bases between the two germline ends. The CDR3 runs to 15 residues. CDR3 bases: TGTGCCAGCAGCTTAGGTGCAGGGAACACCGGGGAGCTGTTTTTT. It yields the protein CASSLGAGNTGELFF.

This clonotype occurred many times. This chain links TRBV7-8 with TRBJ2-1, with 7 positions matching TRBD1. Per germline, CDR1 SGHVS and CDR2 FQNEAQ. The CDR3 has 15 amino acids. J lost 4 bases, V lost 3 bases, and 6 bases had no gene match. The CDR3 nucleotides read TGTGCCAGCAGCTTGGAAAGGACAGGTTACAATGAGCAGTTCTTC. Its protein product is CASSLERTGYNEQFF. Supplemented by reference TRBV7-8 and TRBJ2-1, the full variable domain reads GAGVSQSPRYKVAKRGQDVALRCDPISGHVSLFWYQQALGQGPEFLTYFQNEAQLDKSGLPSDRFFAERPEGSVSTLKIQRTQQEDSAVYLCASSLERTGYNEQFFGPGTRLTVL.

This clonotype was picked up a small number of times. The chain uses TRBV11-1 and TRBJ1-1; 7 bases match TRBD1. The CDR3 totals 13 residues. CDR1 is SGHAT and CDR2 is FQDESV in the germline V gene (reference sequence). Germline trimming cut 3 bases from V and 6 bases from J; bases unmatched to any gene: 4. DNA for the CDR3: TGTGCCAGCAGCTTTTACAGGGGCGCTGAAGCTTTCTTT. Its protein is CASSFYRGAEAFF.

The DNA for the CDR3 is TGTGCCAGCAGCTTATGGGGGTCAAACACCATATATTTT. It specifies CASSLWGSNTIYF. V is TRBV7-2 and J is TRBJ1-3, with D maybe TRBD1 (5 bases). Per the germline V gene, CDR1 is SGHTA and CDR2 is FQGNSA. Between the trimmed V and J ends, which lost 2 bases and 6 bases, there was a span of 8 bases. The CDR3 contains 13 residues.

This clonotype was observed a handful of times. V usage is TRBV5-1 and J usage is TRBJ1-4; D gene unclear. CDR1 and CDR2 (germline): SGHRS, YFSETQ. The V end was cut by 0 bases, the J end by 8 bases, with 14 bases between. The CDR3 spans 15 residues. For the CDR3, the DNA is TGCGCCAGCAGCTTGGACGGGAGAGGCGAAGAAAAACTGTTTTTT. Protein: CASSLDGRGEEKLFF.

This chain uses TRBV5-1 with TRBJ2-5, with D unclear. The ends were cut back, 1 base at V and 0 bases at J, with 7 bases in the middle. This CDR3 has 14 amino acids. Germline V gene lookup returns CDR1 SGHRS and CDR2 YFSETQ. DNA for the CDR3: TGCGCCAGCAGCTTGCTCAGCGACCAAGAGACCCAGTACTTC. Translated, it gives CASSLLSDQETQYF. Using reference TRBV5-1 and TRBJ2-5 for the parts outside the CDR3, the full variable domain is KAGVTQTPRYLIKTRGQQVTLSCSPISGHRSVSWYQQTPGQGLQFLFEYFSETQRNKGNFPGRFSGRQFSNSRSEMNVSTLELGDSALYLCASSLLSDQETQYFGPGTRLLVL.

This rearrangement joins TRBV20-1 to TRBJ2-1; 8 bases fit TRBD1. Looked up from germline, CDR1 is DFQATT and CDR2 is SNEGSKA (reference sequence). Trimming took 6 bases from V and 6 from J; bases not matched to a gene: 10. The CDR3 loop spans 14 amino acids. The CDR3 coding sequence is TGCAGTGCCCATACCGGGACAGGCATCAATGAGCAGTTCTTC. It yields the protein CSAHTGTGINEQFF.

This clonotype showed up just a few times. V usage is TRBV9 and J usage is TRBJ2-3, with D unclear. CDR3 size: 16 residues. V lost 3 bases and J 2 bases, leaving 16 bases between the germline ends. CDR1 and CDR2 (germline): SGDLS, YYNGEE. The CDR3 protein is CASSGGAREPTDTQYF. The CDR3 DNA reads TGTGCCAGCAGCGGGGGTGCCCGAGAACCCACAGATACGCAGTATTTT.

This rearrangement joins TRBV5-1 to TRBJ2-3, with 7 bases matching TRBD2. The CDR3 extends over 14 amino acids. The J segment lost 5 bases and the V segment lost 3 bases, leaving 6 bases of the junction unmatched. CDR1 and CDR2 from the germline V gene are SGHRS and YFSETQ. The CDR3 sequence is CASSSPGGGDTQYF. The CDR3 bases are TGCGCCAGCAGCTCCCCGGGGGGAGGAGATACGCAGTATTTT.

A few counts support this clonotype. The gene calls are TRBV5-1 and TRBJ1-2; the D is unclear. Trimming cost V 5 bases and J 8 bases, with 16 bases left between them. This CDR3 comprises 13 residues. Germline lookup yields CDR1 SGHRS and CDR2 YFSETQ. The CDR3 coding sequence is TGCGCCAGCAGGGTATCGATGGAGGTAGGCTACACCTTC. This codes for CASRVSMEVGYTF.

In its sample, this clonotype was seen a few times. CDR3 in DNA: TGTGCCAGCAGCCTTTATCAGGCTAGGTCCTACGAGCAGTACGTC. This encodes CASSLYQARSYEQYV. V gene TRBV7-8 combines with J gene TRBJ2-7; D gene ambiguous. The V gene lost 5 bases and the J gene lost 1 base, with 15 bases spanning the gap. Per the germline V gene, CDR1 is SGHVS and CDR2 is FQNEAQ. The CDR3 sequence is 15 residues long.

This clonotype was detected a few times. The chain carries TRBV5-8 and TRBJ1-6; D gene unclear. Trimming pared 6 bases from V and 8 bases from J, leaving 15 bases between. This CDR3 comprises 14 residues. The germline gives CDR1 SGHTS, CDR2 YDEGEE. The CDR3 DNA follows: TGTGCCAGCACCCTAAGATGGGGTGATTCACCCCTCCACTTT. Translation gives CASTLRWGDSPLHF.

Worth noting for this clonotype: A much larger clone is a single base away; this may be a read error. The V gene is TRBV2, the J gene TRBJ2-5, with 8 nucleotides matching TRBD1. Losses at the gene ends were 4 bases for V and 9 bases for J; bases not matched to a gene: 7. The V gene's germline CDR1 is SNHLY and CDR2 FYNNEI. This CDR3 is built from 13 residues. The DNA for the CDR3 is TGTGCCAGCAGTGGCCAACAGGGGGAGTCCCAGTACTTC. As protein: CASSGQQGESQYF.

This clonotype was detected only a few times. CDR3 nucleotide sequence: TGTGCCAGCAGCCGACGGGACAGGTCCACAGATACGCAGTATTTT. It codes for CASSRRDRSTDTQYF. The rearrangement links TRBV5-4 to TRBJ2-3, with 8 bases aligning to TRBD1. The V segment lost 4 bases and the J segment 2 bases; nucleotides outside the gene matches: 6. CDR1 is SGHNT, CDR2 YYREEE, per germline (reference sequence). The CDR3 has 15 residues.

V usage is TRBV20-1 and J usage is TRBJ1-3, with D perhaps TRBD1 (6 bases). This CDR3 comprises 13 residues. V was pared by 7 bases and J by 2 bases, with 12 bases between. Germline V gene sequence: CDR1 DFQATT, CDR2 SNEGSKA (reference sequence). In DNA, the CDR3 is TGCAGTGTTAGGAGGGGGGCTGGAAACACCATATATTTT. Amino acids: CSVRRGAGNTIYF.